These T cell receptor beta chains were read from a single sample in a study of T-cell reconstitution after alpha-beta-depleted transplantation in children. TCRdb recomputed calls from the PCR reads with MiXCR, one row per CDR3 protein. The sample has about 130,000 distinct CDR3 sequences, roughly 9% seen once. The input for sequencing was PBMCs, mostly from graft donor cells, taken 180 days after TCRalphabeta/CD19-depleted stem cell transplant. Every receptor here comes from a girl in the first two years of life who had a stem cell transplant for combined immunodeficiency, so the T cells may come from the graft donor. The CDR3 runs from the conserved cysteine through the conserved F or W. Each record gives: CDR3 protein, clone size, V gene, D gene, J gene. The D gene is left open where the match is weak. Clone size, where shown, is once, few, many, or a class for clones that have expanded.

CDR3aa: CASSAGGQETQYF
abundance: many
v_gene: TRBV5-1
d_gene: .
j_gene: TRBJ2-5

CDR3aa: CASSQDGALTDTQYF
abundance: few
v_gene: TRBV14
d_gene: .
j_gene: TRBJ2-3

CDR3aa: CASSYVCGALPGELFF
abundance: .
v_gene: TRBV7-2
d_gene: .
j_gene: TRBJ2-2

CDR3aa: CASSRGTGELFF
abundance: many
v_gene: TRBV12-3/TRBV12-4
d_gene: .
j_gene: TRBJ2-2

CDR3aa: CASSLTGNTEAFF
abundance: many
v_gene: TRBV6-5
d_gene: .
j_gene: TRBJ1-1

CDR3aa: CSARDPLRQANQPQHF
abundance: .
v_gene: TRBV20-1
d_gene: .
j_gene: TRBJ1-5

CDR3aa: CASSLARQGSTDTQYF
abundance: .
v_gene: TRBV5-1
d_gene: TRBD1
j_gene: TRBJ2-3

CDR3aa: CASSLRTSTNEKLFF
abundance: few
v_gene: TRBV4-3
d_gene: .
j_gene: TRBJ1-4

CDR3aa: CSASQGRSVIETQYF
abundance: .
v_gene: TRBV20-1
d_gene: .
j_gene: TRBJ2-5

CDR3aa: CSAAQGYANSPLHF
abundance: .
v_gene: TRBV20-1
d_gene: .
j_gene: TRBJ1-6

CDR3aa: CASSPAPRDIYEQYF
abundance: many
v_gene: TRBV4-3
d_gene: .
j_gene: TRBJ2-7

CDR3aa: CASSYDSNYGYTF
abundance: many
v_gene: TRBV5-6
d_gene: .
j_gene: TRBJ1-2

CDR3aa: CSAMGQNNQPQHF
abundance: .
v_gene: TRBV20-1
d_gene: .
j_gene: TRBJ1-5

CDR3aa: CASSSIGGGTDTQYF
abundance: many
v_gene: TRBV7-3
d_gene: TRBD2
j_gene: TRBJ2-3

CDR3aa: CSVTRGAAMNTEAFF
abundance: .
v_gene: TRBV29-1
d_gene: .
j_gene: TRBJ1-1

CDR3aa: CASSLGVGQGMEYEQFF
abundance: .
v_gene: TRBV7-9
d_gene: TRBD1
j_gene: TRBJ2-1

CDR3aa: CASSLWTDNTEAFF
abundance: .
v_gene: TRBV7-2
d_gene: .
j_gene: TRBJ1-1

CDR3aa: CAISELRLAGDEQFF
abundance: .
v_gene: TRBV10-3
d_gene: TRBD2
j_gene: TRBJ2-1

CDR3aa: CAMGPGTGWDQPQHF
abundance: .
v_gene: TRBV10-3
d_gene: TRBD1
j_gene: TRBJ1-5

CDR3aa: CAISEPDRGTEAFF
abundance: .
v_gene: TRBV10-3
d_gene: TRBD1
j_gene: TRBJ1-1

CDR3aa: CASSLRDSGSAGELFF
abundance: few
v_gene: TRBV5-1
d_gene: TRBD1
j_gene: TRBJ2-2

CDR3aa: CASSPQREWDTGELFF
abundance: many
v_gene: TRBV3-1
d_gene: TRBD2
j_gene: TRBJ2-2

CDR3aa: CASSLHRYPGGELFF
abundance: few
v_gene: TRBV11-1
d_gene: .
j_gene: TRBJ2-2

CDR3aa: CASSPLLEETQYF
abundance: .
v_gene: TRBV18
d_gene: .
j_gene: TRBJ2-5

CDR3aa: CASTSRFNVLTF
abundance: .
v_gene: TRBV25-1
d_gene: .
j_gene: TRBJ2-6

CDR3aa: CASSPNHDNPAQYF
abundance: few
v_gene: TRBV12-3/TRBV12-4
d_gene: .
j_gene: TRBJ2-3

CDR3aa: CATSDHRGLKKTQYF
abundance: few
v_gene: TRBV24-1
d_gene: TRBD1
j_gene: TRBJ2-5

CDR3aa: CAISENPGGNQPQHF
abundance: many
v_gene: TRBV10-3
d_gene: .
j_gene: TRBJ1-5

CDR3aa: CASSLGSGLGNEQFF
abundance: .
v_gene: TRBV13
d_gene: .
j_gene: TRBJ2-1

CDR3aa: CAISERKGVVEAFF
abundance: .
v_gene: TRBV10-3
d_gene: .
j_gene: TRBJ1-1

CDR3aa: CASSLRGPTNEKLFF
abundance: .
v_gene: TRBV6-1
d_gene: .
j_gene: TRBJ1-4

CDR3aa: CASRGPRQGNEKLFF
abundance: few
v_gene: TRBV6-1
d_gene: TRBD1
j_gene: TRBJ1-4